This T cell receptor (beta chain) was obtained from a study of T cell changes during pregnancy in multiple sclerosis. This CDR3 has 20 amino acids. V dropped 2 bases and J dropped 1 base, with 27 bases sitting between them. The table came from immunoSEQ multiplex PCR; TCRdb's copy has only in-frame clones and leaves some out. Here the sample spans 73,000 or so clones, about 89% being singletons. The chain couples TRBV5-3 to TRBJ1-1; TRBD1 is a possible D gene (6 bases). TRBV5-3 is filed as an ORF, its function uncertain. The sequencing here drew on peripheral blood, taken in the second trimester of pregnancy. The source of this sequence is a female donor with multiple sclerosis, enrolled in a pregnancy study. CDR3 coding DNA: TGTGCCAGAAGCTTCCGGGACGAGTTTGTCGTAAGAGGGGGGAACACTGAAGCTTTCTTT. Its translation: CARSFRDEFVVRGGNTEAFF.